These 10 T cell receptor beta chains came from one sample sequenced in a study of response to subunit inactivated influenza vaccine. TCRdb used MiXCR to reprocess the RT-PCR reads, holding one entry per CDR3 protein. The sample shows about 160,000 distinct CDR3 sequences, roughly 10% of them seen only once. The sequencing used non-naive T cells sorted from PBMCs, collected 40 to 50 days after vaccination. All receptors come from a man in his fifties who received an inactivated influenza vaccine.

The rearrangement links TRBV7-9 to TRBJ1-1, with a possible D match to TRBD1 (6 bases). Trimming shortened V by 2 bases and J by 0 bases, and 7 bases separated the two germline ends. The CDR3 has 14 amino acids. Germline CDR1 SEHNR, CDR2 FQNEAQ (reference sequence). CDR3 protein: CASSLWTVNTEAFF. In DNA form, the CDR3 reads TGTGCCAGCAGCTTATGGACAGTGAACACTGAAGCTTTCTTT.

This clonotype was detected only a few times. The rearrangement links TRBV4-2 to TRBJ2-1; TRBD2 aligns across 10 bases. The CDR3 spans 15 residues. Looked up from germline, CDR1 is LGHNA and CDR2 is YNFKEQ. The junction had 5 bases not matched to a gene; V was cut back by 2 bases and J by 7 bases. The CDR3 DNA reads as TGTGCCAGCAGCCAACTAGCGGGAGCGCCGAATGAGCAGTTCTTC. It encodes CASSQLAGAPNEQFF.

This clonotype has just one count. J is TRBJ2-7 and V is TRBV19; 10 nucleotides match TRBD2. The CDR3 is made up of 14 amino acids. Germline CDR1 reads LNHDA; CDR2 reads SQIVND (reference sequence). The J segment lost 4 bases and the V segment lost 5 bases, leaving 5 bases of the junction unmatched. This chain's CDR3 is CASSVLAGDYEQYF. CDR3 nucleotides: TGTGCCAGTAGTGTCCTAGCGGGAGATTACGAGCAGTACTTC.

This clonotype was recorded many times. The gene calls are TRBV2 and TRBJ2-5; 9 bases fit TRBD1. The CDR3 length is 14 residues. The germline gives CDR1 SNHLY, CDR2 FYNNEI. V lost 7 bases and J lost 5; bases outside the gene matches: 8. As DNA, the CDR3 is TGTGCCAGCAATCCTGGGACAGGGAGGGAGACCCAGTACTTC. It is translated as CASNPGTGRETQYF.

The chain carries TRBV20-1 and TRBJ1-2; weak D call: TRBD1 (5 bases). The CDR3 runs to 12 residues. Per germline, CDR1 DFQATT and CDR2 SNEGSKA (reference sequence). V lost 6 bases to trimming and J lost 8 bases, with 16 bases between them. This CDR3 reads CSAGGLIDGYTF. The DNA for the CDR3 is TGCAGTGCGGGGGGGTTGATCGACGGCTACACCTTC.

The CDR3 DNA reads TGTGCCAGCAGTGCACAGGGGGCAGGCAATCAGCCCCAGCATTTT. This translates into CASSAQGAGNQPQHF. The chain joins TRBV2 to TRBJ1-5; 9 nucleotides line up with TRBD1. The CDR3 totals 15 residues. Germline V lookup: CDR1 SNHLY, CDR2 FYNNEI. Unmatched junction bases numbered 3, after V lost 4 bases and J lost 2 bases.

This chain's CDR3 is CASSRMTAGGTDTQYF. In nucleotides, the CDR3 is TGTGCCAGCAGCCGAATGACAGCGGGGGGCACAGATACGCAGTATTTT. The chain combines TRBV11-2 with TRBJ2-3, with TRBD2 matching over 8 bases. Germline V lookup: CDR1 SGHAT, CDR2 FQNNGV. There are 16 residues in the CDR3. V shed 5 bases, J shed 1 base, and the junction held 8 bases outside the gene matches. Combining the CDR3 with reference TRBV11-2 and TRBJ2-3 gives the whole variable domain EAGVAQSPRYKIIEKRQSVAFWCNPISGHATLYWYQQILGQGPKLLIQFQNNGVVDDSQLPKDRFSAERLKGVDSTLKIQPAKLEDSAVYLCASSRMTAGGTDTQYFGPGTRLTVL.

This clonotype was detected only a few times. The genes are TRBV6-5 and TRBJ2-3; D possibly corresponds to TRBD2 (6 bases). CDR1 and CDR2 (germline): MNHEY, SVGAGI. The CDR3 length is 15 residues. Trimming left V 6 bases short and J 1 base short, with 14 bases between. DNA of the CDR3: TGTGCCAGCAGACTCGGGACTTCAGGCACAGATACGCAGTATTTT. Protein product: CASRLGTSGTDTQYF.

This clonotype came up a few times. The rearrangement joins TRBV5-6 to TRBJ2-7; D is undetermined. V was clipped by 0 bases and J by 3 bases, with 7 bases between them. The CDR3 is 13 amino acids. Germline V gene sequence: CDR1 SGHDT, CDR2 YYEEEE. In DNA, the CDR3 is TGTGCCAGCAGCTTGGACTTAGACTACGAGCAGTACTTC. This codes for CASSLDLDYEQYF.

This rearrangement joins TRBV4-1 to TRBJ1-2, with TRBD1 matching over 12 bases. Trimming removed 1 base from V and 8 bases from J; junction bases left unmatched: 5. The CDR3 runs 15 residues. Per germline, CDR1 MGHRA and CDR2 YSYEKL. CDR3 sequence: CASSQGGQGAIGYTF. In DNA, the CDR3 is TGCGCCAGCAGCCAAGGGGGACAGGGGGCGATAGGCTACACCTTC.